Following are 4 T cell receptor beta chains from one sample sequenced in a study of T cell responses to AZD1222 COVID-19 vaccine. The data were produced by immunoSEQ multiplex PCR, yet TCRdb's version contains in-frame clones alone and is incomplete. The sample contains about 96,000 clones, 90% of which appear only once. The sequences come from peripheral blood, collected on day 0 of AZD1222 vaccination. The origin of the receptors is an adult in good health.

The V call is TRBV19, the J call TRBJ1-6, with TRBD1 matching over 10 bases. Germline loops: CDR1 LNHDA, CDR2 SQIVND (reference sequence). The CDR3 has 17 residues. Trimming at V came to 3 bases and at J to 9 bases, leaving 11 bases not matched to a gene. CDR3 amino acids: CASSMGQGSTIGSPLHF. The CDR3 DNA reads as TGTGCCAGTAGTATGGGACAGGGGTCGACTATAGGTTCACCCCTCCACTTT. The full variable domain, rest sourced from reference TRBV19 and TRBJ1-6, is DGGITQSPKYLFRKEGQNVTLSCEQNLNHDAMYWYRQDPGQGLRLIYYSQIVNDFQKGDIAEGYSVSREKKESFPLTVTSAQKNPTAFYLCASSMGQGSTIGSPLHFGNGTRLTVT.

The chain joins TRBV2 to TRBJ2-7; the match to TRBD1 covers 8 bases. Trimming took 1 base from V and 2 from J; bases not matched to a gene: 4. CDR1 is SNHLY and CDR2 is FYNNEI in the germline V gene. CDR3 length: 15 residues. In DNA, the CDR3 is TGTGCCAGCAGTGAAGGGACAGGGAATACCTACGAGCAGTACTTC. Translating gives CASSEGTGNTYEQYF.

The rearrangement links TRBV28 to TRBJ2-5, with D possibly being TRBD1 (5 bases). Trimming pared 2 bases from V and 5 bases from J, leaving 12 bases between. The CDR3 spans 14 residues. Germline V gene lookup returns CDR1 MDHEN and CDR2 SYDVKM. CDR3 bases: TGTGCCAGCAGTTTACCCCAGGGTGGTGAGACCCAGTACTTC. This encodes CASSLPQGGETQYF. The full variable domain, its missing parts supplied by reference TRBV28 and TRBJ2-5, is DVKVTQSSRYLVKRTGEKVFLECVQDMDHENMFWYRQDPGLGLRLIYFSYDVKMKEKGDIPEGYSVSREKKERFSLILESASTNQTSMYLCASSLPQGGETQYFGPGTRLLVL.

The chain carries TRBV6-2 or TRBV6-3 and TRBJ2-7; 8 bases agree with TRBD1. Germline-derived CDR1 and CDR2 are MNHEY and SVGEGT. V trimming: 6 bases; J trimming: 9 bases; junction bases outside the gene matches: 10. CDR3 length: 13 amino acids. The CDR3 loop is CASSPRDRSSQYF. The CDR3 DNA sequence: TGTGCCAGCAGCCCTCGGGACAGGTCGTCGCAGTACTTC.